The next 28 T cell receptor beta chains were all read from a single sample in a study of blood T cell repertoires in COVID-19. Assay used: immunoSEQ multiplex PCR; TCRdb lists only in-frame clones, some missing. The data show about 59,000 clones, 73% seen once. The sample consisted of peripheral blood. The receptors shown here come from a woman aged 65 to 85 with acute or convalescent COVID-19.

This rearrangement joins TRBV19 to TRBJ2-4; D perhaps matches TRBD2 (5 bases). Germline V lookup: CDR1 LNHDA, CDR2 SQIVND (reference sequence). This CDR3 contains 18 residues. V was trimmed by 6 bases and J by 0 bases, leaving 21 bases between them. The CDR3: CASRATGSSYLAKNIQYF. The DNA for the CDR3 is TGTGCCAGTAGAGCTACGGGATCGTCTTATCTAGCCAAAAACATTCAGTACTTC.

V gene TRBV9 combines with J gene TRBJ1-3, with D possibly matching TRBD1 (6 bases). V dropped 1 base and J dropped 0 bases, with 14 bases sitting between them. CDR1 and CDR2 from the germline V gene are SGDLS and YYNGEE. The CDR3 spans 17 residues. As DNA, the CDR3 is TGTGCCAGCAGCGTATTCCCTGGGACAAACTCTGGAAACACCATATATTTT. This sequence encodes CASSVFPGTNSGNTIYF.

This chain joins TRBV19 and TRBJ1-5, with D perhaps TRBD1 (6 bases). This CDR3 comprises 13 residues. Trimming left V 8 bases short and J 4 bases short, with 12 bases between. CDR1 and CDR2 from the germline V gene are LNHDA and SQIVND (reference sequence). The CDR3 DNA reads as TGTGCCAGTCATACAGGGATAAATCAGCCCCAGCATTTT. The encoded protein is CASHTGINQPQHF.

The V and J genes are TRBV3-1 (or the pseudogene TRBV3-2) and TRBJ2-2, with TRBD1 matching over 8 bases. CDR3 size: 16 residues. Unmatched junction bases numbered 11, after V lost 4 bases and J lost 7 bases. The germline CDR1 and CDR2 sequences are LGHDT and YNNKEL (reference sequence). DNA for the CDR3: TGTGCCAGCAGCCCCCGGACAGGGATATCAGGCGGGGAGCTGTTTTTT. Translation gives CASSPRTGISGGELFF.

V usage is TRBV5-1 and J usage is TRBJ2-3, with D uncertain. Trimming left V 0 bases short and J 8 bases short, with 13 bases between. There are 14 residues in the CDR3. The germline gives CDR1 SGHRS, CDR2 YFSETQ. DNA for the CDR3: TGCGCCAGCAGCTTGGAAATCGGTGCGGCTACGCAGTATTTT. This codes for CASSLEIGAATQYF.

This chain joins TRBV30 and TRBJ1-4; TRBD1 matches 9 bases. The CDR3 totals 15 residues. The V gene's germline CDR1 is GTSNPN and CDR2 SVGIG (reference sequence). V trimming: 0 bases; J trimming: 7 bases; junction bases outside the gene matches: 6. DNA for the CDR3: TGTGCCTGGAGTGTAGAAACAGGGGGCTTTGAAAAACTGTTTTTT. This translates into CAWSVETGGFEKLFF. The full variable domain, completed using reference TRBV30 and TRBJ1-4, is SQTIHQWPATLVQPVGSPLSLECTVEGTSNPNLYWYRQAAGRGLQLLFYSVGIGQISSEVPQNLSASRPQDRQFILSSKKLLLSDSGFYLCAWSVETGGFEKLFFGSGTQLSVL.

This chain uses TRBV13 with TRBJ1-1; D remains ambiguous. The CDR3 spans 15 residues. Deletions cut 3 bases from V and 0 bases from J, with 11 bases between. Germline CDR1 is PRHDT and CDR2 is FYEKMQ (reference sequence). CDR3 sequence (DNA): TGTGCCAGCAGCTTCGGTCAGGCCTTGAACACTGAAGCTTTCTTT. Residues: CASSFGQALNTEAFF. The variable domain in full, with the rest retrieved from reference TRBV13 and TRBJ1-1, is AAGVIQSPRHLIKEKRETATLKCYPIPRHDTVYWYQQGPGQDPQFLISFYEKMQSDKGSIPDRFSAQQFSDYHSELNMSSLELGDSALYFCASSFGQALNTEAFFGQGTRLTVV.

This chain uses TRBV2 with TRBJ2-1, with no clear D. CDR1 is SNHLY, CDR2 FYNNEI, per germline. The ends were cut back, 6 bases at V and 10 bases at J, with 10 bases in the middle. There are 11 residues in the CDR3. The CDR3: CASSQLREQFF. The CDR3 region has the DNA TGTGCCAGCAGCCAACTCCGCGAGCAGTTCTTC. The full variable domain, completed using reference TRBV2 and TRBJ2-1, is EPEVTQTPSHQVTQMGQEVILRCVPISNHLYFYWYRQILGQKVEFLVSFYNNEISEKSEIFDDQFSVERPDGSNFTLKIRSTKLEDSAMYFCASSQLREQFFGPGTRLTVL.

The rearrangement uses TRBV5-1 and TRBJ1-2, with 7 bases matching TRBD1. CDR1 SGHRS and CDR2 YFSETQ come from the germline V gene. J was trimmed by 6 bases and V by 0 bases; bases with no gene match: 8. This CDR3 has 15 residues. CDR3 protein: CASSLGGQVVDGYTF. The CDR3 DNA reads as TGCGCCAGCAGCTTGGGCGGACAGGTAGTGGATGGCTACACCTTC.

The J gene is TRBJ1-5, the V gene TRBV2, with no clear D. Germline lookup yields CDR1 SNHLY and CDR2 FYNNEI. Trimming shortened V by 2 bases and J by 0 bases, and 8 bases separated the two germline ends. The CDR3 spans 15 residues. The CDR3 nucleotides are TGTGCCAGCAGTGAAAGAGGTCTTAGCAATCAGCCCCAGCATTTT. As protein: CASSERGLSNQPQHF.

The J gene is TRBJ2-2, the V gene TRBV11-3, with D maybe TRBD1 (5 bases). Germline V gene data show CDR1 as SGHNT and CDR2 as YENEEA. The CDR3 length is 12 residues. The CDR3 is CARAGSTGELFF. CDR3 bases: TGTGCGAGAGCAGGGTCCACCGGGGAGCTGTTTTTT.

The chain joins TRBV10-3 to TRBJ1-1; TRBD1 agrees at 11 bases. The CDR3 sequence is 15 residues long. Per the germline V gene, CDR1 is ENHRY and CDR2 is SYGVKD. J gave up 1 base and V 6 bases, and 4 bases lay outside the gene matches. The CDR3 region has the DNA TGTGCCATCAGAGACGGGACAGGGGGGAACACTGAAGCTTTCTTT. Its translation is CAIRDGTGGNTEAFF.

The rearrangement uses TRBV10-3 and TRBJ1-3, with a possible D match to TRBD1 (5 bases). The CDR3 is made up of 14 amino acids. CDR1 is ENHRY and CDR2 is SYGVKD in the germline V gene. Trimming removed 8 bases at V and 0 bases at J, with 11 bases between. The CDR3 is CAIGDSRSGNTIYF. The CDR3 coding sequence is TGTGCCATCGGAGACAGTCGCTCTGGAAACACCATATATTTT.

The gene calls are TRBV7-9 and TRBJ2-2; D gene uncertain. Trimming shortened V by 5 bases and J by 4 bases, and 11 bases separated the two germline ends. Germline V CDR1 and CDR2: SEHNR, FQNEAQ (reference sequence). The CDR3 is made up of 14 amino acids. CDR3 residues: CASSPSRSTGELFF. The CDR3 DNA reads TGTGCCAGCAGCCCCAGTAGGAGCACCGGGGAGCTGTTTTTT.

The chain is built from TRBV5-5 and TRBJ1-1, with TRBD1 identical over 7 bases. The CDR3 extends over 14 amino acids. Per germline, CDR1 SGHKS and CDR2 YYEKEE (reference sequence). With V trimmed by 4 bases and J by 8 bases, 11 bases remained unmatched. CDR3 in amino acids: CASSGVGGRGEAFF. The DNA of the CDR3 is TGTGCCAGCAGCGGAGTCGGCGGCAGGGGGGAAGCTTTCTTT.

The gene calls are TRBV6-1 and TRBJ1-3, with D unresolved. Looked up from germline, CDR1 is MNHNS and CDR2 is SASEGT. The CDR3 has 15 residues. Trimming pared 3 bases from V and 0 bases from J, leaving 9 bases between. The CDR3 coding sequence is TGTGCCAGCAGTGACCCCTCCTTCTCTGGAAACACCATATATTTT. Translating it yields CASSDPSFSGNTIYF.

J is TRBJ2-2 and V is TRBV11-3; D is perhaps TRBD2 (5 bases). The CDR3 contains 12 residues. V lost 8 bases and J lost 7, with 11 bases in between. CDR1 is SGHNT, CDR2 YENEEA, per germline. This chain's CDR3 is CASRRRGGELFF. The CDR3 DNA is TGTGCCAGCCGCCGCCGGGGCGGGGAGCTGTTTTTT.

The V call is TRBV25-1, the J call TRBJ1-2, with 8 nucleotides matching TRBD1. The V segment lost 0 bases and the J segment 4 bases; nucleotides outside the gene matches: 4. Germline loops: CDR1 MGHDK, CDR2 SYGVNS. The CDR3 is 15 amino acids. CDR3 in DNA: TGTGCCAGCAGTGAATATGCAGGACAGGGCTATGGCTACACCTTC. Translation: CASSEYAGQGYGYTF.

This clone was seen repeatedly, ten times or more. The rearrangement links TRBV14 to TRBJ1-1, with D perhaps TRBD1 (5 bases). Per the germline V gene, CDR1 is SGHDN and CDR2 is FVKESK. The CDR3 sequence is 15 residues long. V lost 4 bases, J lost 0 bases, and 12 bases lay in between. The CDR3 sequence is CASSLWGGMNTEAFF. In DNA, the CDR3 is TGTGCCAGCAGCCTATGGGGGGGGATGAACACTGAAGCTTTCTTT.

The CDR3 protein is CASSPSGGLVYEQYF. The DNA of the CDR3 is TGTGCCAGCAGCCCTAGCGGGGGGTTGGTCTACGAGCAGTACTTC. The rearrangement links TRBV7-9 to TRBJ2-7; TRBD2 matches at 11 bases. This CDR3 region has 15 residues. With 5 bases clipped from V and 3 bases from J, the junction kept 6 bases outside the gene matches. Germline lookup yields CDR1 SEHNR and CDR2 FQNEAQ (reference sequence).

This chain links TRBV6-1 with TRBJ1-2; D is possibly TRBD1 (5 bases). The CDR3 loop spans 14 amino acids. The V gene lost 1 base and the J gene lost 5 bases, with 11 bases spanning the gap. CDR1 and CDR2 from the germline V gene are MNHNS and SASEGT. The CDR3 is CASSEGPGGYGYTF. The CDR3 DNA reads TGTGCCAGCAGTGAAGGTCCCGGGGGGTATGGCTACACCTTC.

V gene TRBV18 combines with J gene TRBJ2-3; D might be TRBD1 (7 bases). Per germline, CDR1 KGHSH and CDR2 LQKENI. Trimming removed 2 bases from V and 4 bases from J, with 16 bases in between. This CDR3 contains 16 residues. As DNA, the CDR3 is TGTGCCAGCTCACCAGCCCTCCAGGGGGGCGCAGATACGCAGTATTTT. Amino acid sequence: CASSPALQGGADTQYF.

The rearrangement links TRBV5-1 to TRBJ1-6; the D gene is possibly TRBD1 (5 bases). The CDR3 is 15 amino acids. Germline assignment: CDR1 SGHRS and CDR2 YFSETQ. The germline V and J ends were trimmed by 4 bases and 7 bases, with 15 bases remaining between them. CDR3 coding DNA: TGCGCCAGCAGCCCGGGGGTGAGTGAGAATTCACCCCTCCACTTT. It codes for CASSPGVSENSPLHF.

This clone was seen only a few times. The J gene is TRBJ1-3, the V gene TRBV7-2; the D gene is possibly TRBD1 (6 bases). This CDR3 spans 17 amino acids. Trimming cost V 4 bases and J 2 bases, with 18 bases left between them. The germline V gene has CDR1 SGHTA and CDR2 FQGNSA. CDR3 DNA: TGTGCCAGCAGCTCACCTTACAGGGCTTCGACTGGAAACACCATATATTTT. This codes for CASSSPYRASTGNTIYF. Full variable domain (remainder filled in from reference TRBV7-2 and TRBJ1-3): GAGVSQSPSNKVTEKGKDVELRCDPISGHTALYWYRQSLGQGLEFLIYFQGNSAPDKSGLPSDRFSAERTGGSVSTLTIQRTQQEDSAVYLCASSSPYRASTGNTIYFGEGSWLTVV.

The rearrangement uses TRBV18 and TRBJ1-3; D may be TRBD1 (5 bases). The CDR3 has 17 amino acids. V gave up 2 bases and J gave up 2 bases, with 16 bases separating them. CDR1 and CDR2 (germline): KGHSH, LQKENI. CDR3 sequence: CASSPSDLGGTGNTIYF. Written as DNA, the CDR3 is TGTGCCAGCTCACCAAGCGATTTGGGGGGAACTGGAAACACCATATATTTT. The whole variable domain, filled in from reference TRBV18 and TRBJ1-3, reads NAGVMQNPRHLVRRRGQEARLRCSPMKGHSHVYWYRQLPEEGLKFMVYLQKENIIDESGMPKERFSAEFPKEGPSILRIQQVVRGDSAAYFCASSPSDLGGTGNTIYFGEGSWLTVV.

This clone turned up a few times. The rearrangement joins TRBV4-1 to TRBJ2-2; 12 nucleotides match TRBD2. In germline, CDR1 is MGHRA, CDR2 YSYEKL. The trim removed 4 bases at V and 0 bases at J, leaving 12 bases unmatched. The CDR3 sequence is 20 residues long. The CDR3 bases are TGCGCCAGCAGCCTCAGAGCGGCTAGCGGGGGGGGCGCGAACACCGGGGAGCTGTTTTTT. Its protein product is CASSLRAASGGGANTGELFF.

DNA of the CDR3: TGTGCCAGCAGCCAAGGAAAGGGGGCCCCGAACACCGGGGAGCTGTTTTTT. Encoded protein: CASSQGKGAPNTGELFF. The chain carries TRBV7-6 and TRBJ2-2, with 7 bases fitting TRBD1. The germline V gene encodes CDR1 SGHVS and CDR2 FNYEAQ. The CDR3 consists of 17 residues. Trimming took 5 bases from V and 0 from J; bases not matched to a gene: 9.

Here the CDR3 DNA reads TGTGCCAGCCGCAGACTGTGGAACACCGGGGAGCTGTTTTTT. This encodes CASRRLWNTGELFF. The J gene is TRBJ2-2, the V gene TRBV27; D is unclear. The CDR3 spans 14 residues. Germline assignment: CDR1 MNHEY and CDR2 SMNVEV (reference sequence). V was trimmed by 8 bases and J by 1 base, leaving 11 bases between them.